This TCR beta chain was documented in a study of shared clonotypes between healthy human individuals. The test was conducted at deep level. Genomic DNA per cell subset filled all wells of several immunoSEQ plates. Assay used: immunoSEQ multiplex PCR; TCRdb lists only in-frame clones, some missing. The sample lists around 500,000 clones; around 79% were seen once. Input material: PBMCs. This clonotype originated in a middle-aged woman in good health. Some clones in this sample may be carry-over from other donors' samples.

For the CDR3, the DNA is TGTGCCAGTACCAGCCGTGGGGCCGAATCCTACGAGCAGTACTTC. Amino acid sequence: CASTSRGAESYEQYF. This rearrangement joins TRBV19 to TRBJ2-7; D may be TRBD1 (5 bases). This CDR3 has 15 amino acids. Germline values: CDR1 LNHDA, CDR2 SQIVND (reference sequence). V was cut by 7 bases and J by 1 base, with 17 bases left in between.